This T cell receptor beta chain was sequenced for a study of cytomegalovirus exposure and HLA in healthy donors. Primers: 60 Vbeta forward and 13 Jbeta reverse. TCRdb's table, derived via immunoSEQ multiplex PCR, lists solely in-frame clones and lacks some. The table includes 160,000 or so clones, over 75% detected once. CDR1 and CDR2 (germline): SGHVS, FNYEAQ. CDR3 size: 16 residues. V lost 1 base and J 0 bases, leaving 11 bases between the germline ends. The V call is TRBV7-6, the J call TRBJ2-3; possible D gene TRBD2, 5 bases. This TCR came from a man aged 35-49 years in good health and CMV-seropositive. The material sequenced was PBMCs. CDR3 in amino acids: CASSLVVGVSTDTQYF. The DNA for the CDR3 is TGTGCCAGCAGCTTAGTTGTGGGAGTAAGCACAGATACGCAGTATTTT.